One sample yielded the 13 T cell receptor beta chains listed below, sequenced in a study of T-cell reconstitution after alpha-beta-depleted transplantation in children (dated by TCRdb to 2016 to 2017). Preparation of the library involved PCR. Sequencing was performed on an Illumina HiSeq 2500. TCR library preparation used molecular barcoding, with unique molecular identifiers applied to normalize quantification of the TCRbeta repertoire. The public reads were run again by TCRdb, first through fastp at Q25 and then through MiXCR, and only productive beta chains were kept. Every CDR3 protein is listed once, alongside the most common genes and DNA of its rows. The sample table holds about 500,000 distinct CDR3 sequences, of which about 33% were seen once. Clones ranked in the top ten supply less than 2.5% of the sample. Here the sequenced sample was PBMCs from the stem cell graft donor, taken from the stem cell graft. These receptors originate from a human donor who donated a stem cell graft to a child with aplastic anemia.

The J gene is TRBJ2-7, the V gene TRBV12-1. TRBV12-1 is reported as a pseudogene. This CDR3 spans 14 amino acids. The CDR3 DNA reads TGTGCCAGCAGCTCTAACCTCAACCCACGAAGGCAGTACTTC. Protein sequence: CASSSNLNPRRQYF.

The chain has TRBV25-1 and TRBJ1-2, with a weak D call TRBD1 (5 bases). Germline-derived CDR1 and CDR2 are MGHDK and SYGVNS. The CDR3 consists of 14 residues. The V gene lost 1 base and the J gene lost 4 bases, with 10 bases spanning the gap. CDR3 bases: TGTGCCAGCAGTGAATCAGCAGGGACCTATGGCTACACCTTC. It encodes CASSESAGTYGYTF.

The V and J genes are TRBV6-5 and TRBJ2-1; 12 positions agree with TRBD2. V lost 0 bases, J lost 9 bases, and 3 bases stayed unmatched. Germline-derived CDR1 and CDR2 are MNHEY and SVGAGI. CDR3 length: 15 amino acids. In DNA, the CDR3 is TGTGCCAGCAGTTACTCCCCTAGCGGGAGGGGTGAGCAGTTCTTC. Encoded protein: CASSYSPSGRGEQFF.

Here the CDR3 DNA reads TGTGCCAGCAGTCCGTACGTACAAGATACGCAGTATTTT. This gives the protein CASSPYVQDTQYF. The chain employs TRBV6-2 or TRBV6-3 and TRBJ2-3; D gene ambiguous. The CDR3 runs to 13 residues. CDR1 and CDR2 (germline): MNHEY, SVGEGT. The V end lost 5 bases, the J end lost 5 bases, and 11 bases lay between the germline ends.

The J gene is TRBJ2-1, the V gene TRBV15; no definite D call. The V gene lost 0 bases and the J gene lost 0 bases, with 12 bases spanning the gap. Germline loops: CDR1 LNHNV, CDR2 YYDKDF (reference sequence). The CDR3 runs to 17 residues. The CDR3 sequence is CATSRDLVVSSYNEQFF. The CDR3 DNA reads TGTGCCACCAGCAGAGATCTTGTGGTGAGCTCCTACAATGAGCAGTTCTTC. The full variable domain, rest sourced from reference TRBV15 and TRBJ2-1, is DAMVIQNPRYQVTQFGKPVTLSCSQTLNHNVMYWYQQKSSQAPKLLFHYYDKDFNNEADTPDNFQSRRPNTSFCFLDIRSPGLGDTAMYLCATSRDLVVSSYNEQFFGPGTRLTVL.

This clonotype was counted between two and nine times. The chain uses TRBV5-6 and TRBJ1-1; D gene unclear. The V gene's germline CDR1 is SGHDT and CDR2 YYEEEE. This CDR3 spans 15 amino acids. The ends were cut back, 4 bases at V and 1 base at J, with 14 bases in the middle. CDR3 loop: CASSQPVAENTEAFF. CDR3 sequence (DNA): TGTGCCAGCAGCCAACCTGTGGCGGAGAACACTGAAGCTTTCTTT.

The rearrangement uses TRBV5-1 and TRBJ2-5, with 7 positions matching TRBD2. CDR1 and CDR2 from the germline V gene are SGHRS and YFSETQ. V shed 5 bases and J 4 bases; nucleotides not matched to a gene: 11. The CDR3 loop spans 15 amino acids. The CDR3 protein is CASRGDGGSTETQYF. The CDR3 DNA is TGCGCCAGCAGGGGGGATGGCGGGAGTACAGAGACCCAGTACTTC.

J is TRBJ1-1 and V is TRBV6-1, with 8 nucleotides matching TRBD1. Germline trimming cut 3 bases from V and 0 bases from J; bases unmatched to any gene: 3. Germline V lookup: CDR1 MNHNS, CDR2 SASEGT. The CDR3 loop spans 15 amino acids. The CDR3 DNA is TGTGCCAGCAGTGACAGGGGGCTCATGAACACTGAAGCTTTCTTT. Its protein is CASSDRGLMNTEAFF.

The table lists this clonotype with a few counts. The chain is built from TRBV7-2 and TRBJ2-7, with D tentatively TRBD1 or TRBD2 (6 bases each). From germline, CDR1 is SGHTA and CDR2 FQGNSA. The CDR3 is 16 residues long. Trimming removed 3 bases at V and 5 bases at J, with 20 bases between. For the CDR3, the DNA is TGTGCCAGCAGCTTGGGCAGGGGAGGTCTTCGGGACGAGCAGTACGTC. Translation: CASSLGRGGLRDEQYV.

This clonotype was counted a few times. The CDR3 here is CASRGNNDGTEAFF. CDR3 DNA sequence: TGTGCCAGCAGGGGAAATAACGACGGCACTGAAGCTTTCTTT. V gene TRBV9 combines with J gene TRBJ1-1; no clear D gene. The V end was cut by 5 bases, the J end by 4 bases, with 15 bases between. The CDR3 runs 14 residues. Germline V gene sequence: CDR1 SGDLS, CDR2 YYNGEE.

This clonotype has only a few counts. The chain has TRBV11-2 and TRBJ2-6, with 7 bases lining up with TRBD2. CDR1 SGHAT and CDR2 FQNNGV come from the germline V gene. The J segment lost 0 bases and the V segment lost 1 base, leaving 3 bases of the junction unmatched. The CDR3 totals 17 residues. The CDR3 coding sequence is TGTGCCAGCAGCTTAGTGGCGGGAGCCTCTGGGGCCAACGTCCTGACTTTC. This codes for CASSLVAGASGANVLTF.

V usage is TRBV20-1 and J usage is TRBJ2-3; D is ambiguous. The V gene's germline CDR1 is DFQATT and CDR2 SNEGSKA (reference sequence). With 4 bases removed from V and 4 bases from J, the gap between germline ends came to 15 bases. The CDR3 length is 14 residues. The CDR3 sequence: CSATHMPGADTQYF. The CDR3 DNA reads TGCAGTGCTACCCACATGCCAGGCGCAGATACGCAGTATTTT.

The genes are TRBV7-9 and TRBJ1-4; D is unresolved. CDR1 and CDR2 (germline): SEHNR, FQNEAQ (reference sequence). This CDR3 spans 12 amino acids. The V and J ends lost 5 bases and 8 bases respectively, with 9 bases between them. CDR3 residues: CASSPFGEKLFF. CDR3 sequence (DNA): TGTGCCAGCAGCCCCTTTGGAGAAAAACTGTTTTTT.